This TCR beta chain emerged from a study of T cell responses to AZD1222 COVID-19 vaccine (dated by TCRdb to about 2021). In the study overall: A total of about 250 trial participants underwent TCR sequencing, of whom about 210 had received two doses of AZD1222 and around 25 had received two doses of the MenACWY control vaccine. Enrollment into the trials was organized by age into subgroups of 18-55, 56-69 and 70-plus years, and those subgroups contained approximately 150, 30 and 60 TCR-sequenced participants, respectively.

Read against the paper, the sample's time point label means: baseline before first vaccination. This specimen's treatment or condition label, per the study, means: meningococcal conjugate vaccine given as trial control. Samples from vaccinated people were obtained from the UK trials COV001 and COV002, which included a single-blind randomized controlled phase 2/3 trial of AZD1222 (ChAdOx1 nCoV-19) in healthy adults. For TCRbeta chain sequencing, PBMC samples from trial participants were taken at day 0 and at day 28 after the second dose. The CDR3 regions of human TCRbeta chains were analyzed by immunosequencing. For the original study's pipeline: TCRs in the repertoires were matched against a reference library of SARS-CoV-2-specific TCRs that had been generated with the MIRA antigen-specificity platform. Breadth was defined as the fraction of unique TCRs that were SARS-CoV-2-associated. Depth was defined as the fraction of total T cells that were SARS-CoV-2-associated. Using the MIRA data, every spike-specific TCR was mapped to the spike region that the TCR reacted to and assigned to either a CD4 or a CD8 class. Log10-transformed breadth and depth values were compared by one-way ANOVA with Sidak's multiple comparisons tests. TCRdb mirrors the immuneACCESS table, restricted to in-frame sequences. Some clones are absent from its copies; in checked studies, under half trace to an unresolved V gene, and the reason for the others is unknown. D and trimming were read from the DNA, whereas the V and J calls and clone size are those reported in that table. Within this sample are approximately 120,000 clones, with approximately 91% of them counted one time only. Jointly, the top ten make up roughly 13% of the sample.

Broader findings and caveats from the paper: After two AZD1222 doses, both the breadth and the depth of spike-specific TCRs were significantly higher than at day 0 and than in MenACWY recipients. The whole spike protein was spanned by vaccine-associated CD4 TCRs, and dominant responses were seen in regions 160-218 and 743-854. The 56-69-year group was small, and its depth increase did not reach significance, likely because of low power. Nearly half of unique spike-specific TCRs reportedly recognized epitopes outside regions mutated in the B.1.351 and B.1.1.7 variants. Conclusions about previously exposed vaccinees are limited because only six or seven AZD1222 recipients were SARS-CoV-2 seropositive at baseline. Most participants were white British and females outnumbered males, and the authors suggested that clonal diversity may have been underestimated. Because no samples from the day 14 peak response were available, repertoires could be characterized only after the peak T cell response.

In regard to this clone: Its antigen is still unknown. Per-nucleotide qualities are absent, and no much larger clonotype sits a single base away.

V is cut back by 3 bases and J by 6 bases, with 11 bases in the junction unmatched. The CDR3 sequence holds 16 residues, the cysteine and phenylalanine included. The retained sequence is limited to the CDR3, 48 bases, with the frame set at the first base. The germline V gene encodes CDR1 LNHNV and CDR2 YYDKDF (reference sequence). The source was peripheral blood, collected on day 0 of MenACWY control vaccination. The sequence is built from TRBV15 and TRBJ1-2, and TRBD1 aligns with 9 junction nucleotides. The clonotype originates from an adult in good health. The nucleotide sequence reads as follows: TGTGCCACCAGCAGCCTAGCCGGGACAGGGTATAATGGCTACACCTTC. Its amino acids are CATSSLAGTGYNGYTF.